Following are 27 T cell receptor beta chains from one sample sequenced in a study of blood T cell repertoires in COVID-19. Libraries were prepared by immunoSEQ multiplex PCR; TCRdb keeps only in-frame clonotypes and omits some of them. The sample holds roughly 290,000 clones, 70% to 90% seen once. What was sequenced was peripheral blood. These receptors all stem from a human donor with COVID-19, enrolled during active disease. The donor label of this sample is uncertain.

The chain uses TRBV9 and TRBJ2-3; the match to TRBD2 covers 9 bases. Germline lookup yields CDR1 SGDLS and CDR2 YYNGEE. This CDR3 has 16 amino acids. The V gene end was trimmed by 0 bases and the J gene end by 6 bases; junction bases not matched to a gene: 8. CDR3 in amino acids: CASSVGTAGGMDTQYF. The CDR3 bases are TGTGCCAGCAGCGTAGGTACGGCGGGAGGGATGGATACGCAGTATTTT. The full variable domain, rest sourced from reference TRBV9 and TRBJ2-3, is DSGVTQTPKHLITATGQRVTLRCSPRSGDLSVYWYQQSLDQGLQFLIQYYNGEERAKGNILERFSAQQFPDLHSELNLSSLELGDSALYFCASSVGTAGGMDTQYFGPGTRLTVL.

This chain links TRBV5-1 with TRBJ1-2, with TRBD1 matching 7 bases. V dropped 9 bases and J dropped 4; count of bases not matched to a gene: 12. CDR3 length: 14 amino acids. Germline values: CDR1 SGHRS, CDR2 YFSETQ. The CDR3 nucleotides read TGCGCCACCAGACAGGGCGGGTCGATCTATGGCTACACCTTC. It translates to CATRQGGSIYGYTF.

CDR3 sequence (DNA): TGTGCCAGTAGCCTACAGGGCCGCAATCAGCCCCAGCATTTT. Translated: CASSLQGRNQPQHF. The chain combines TRBV19 with TRBJ1-5, with D perhaps TRBD1 (6 bases). Looked up from germline, CDR1 is LNHDA and CDR2 is SQIVND (reference sequence). The CDR3 totals 14 residues. The V end lost 6 bases, the J end lost 2 bases, and 11 bases lay between the germline ends.

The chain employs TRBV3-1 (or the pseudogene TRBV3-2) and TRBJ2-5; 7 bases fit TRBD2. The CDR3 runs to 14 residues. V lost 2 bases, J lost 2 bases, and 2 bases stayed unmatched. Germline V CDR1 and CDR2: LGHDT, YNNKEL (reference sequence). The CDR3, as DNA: TGTGCCAGCAGCCAACGGACTAGTCAAGAGACCCAGTACTTC. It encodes CASSQRTSQETQYF.

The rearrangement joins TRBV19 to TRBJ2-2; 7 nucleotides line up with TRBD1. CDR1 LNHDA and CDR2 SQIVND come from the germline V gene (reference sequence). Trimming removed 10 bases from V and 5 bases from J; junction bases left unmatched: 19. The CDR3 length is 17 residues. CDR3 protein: CATDEILGGAETGELFF. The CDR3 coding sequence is TGTGCCACCGATGAAATTTTAGGGGGCGCGGAGACCGGGGAGCTGTTTTTT.

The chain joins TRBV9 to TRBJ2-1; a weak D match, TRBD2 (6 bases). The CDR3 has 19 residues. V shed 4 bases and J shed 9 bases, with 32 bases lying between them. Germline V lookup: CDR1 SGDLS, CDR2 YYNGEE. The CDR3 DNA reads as TGTGCCAGCAGCATAGGGGTGACGGTCGCGGGATACCGGGAAATTGAGCAGTTCTTC. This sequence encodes CASSIGVTVAGYREIEQFF.

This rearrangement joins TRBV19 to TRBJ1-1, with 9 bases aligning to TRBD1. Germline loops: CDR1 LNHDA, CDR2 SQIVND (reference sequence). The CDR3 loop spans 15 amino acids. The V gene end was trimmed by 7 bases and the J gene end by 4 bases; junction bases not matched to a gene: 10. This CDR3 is CASTYTGGSLTEAFF. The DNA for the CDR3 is TGTGCCAGTACCTATACAGGGGGCAGTCTCACTGAAGCTTTCTTT.

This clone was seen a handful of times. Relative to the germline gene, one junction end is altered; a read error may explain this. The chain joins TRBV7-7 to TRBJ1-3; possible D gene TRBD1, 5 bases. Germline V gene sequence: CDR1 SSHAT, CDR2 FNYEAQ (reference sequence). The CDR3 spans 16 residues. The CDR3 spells CASSRDSASSGNTIYF. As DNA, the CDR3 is TGTGCTAGCAGCCGAGACAGTGCGAGCTCTGGAAACACCATATATTTT.

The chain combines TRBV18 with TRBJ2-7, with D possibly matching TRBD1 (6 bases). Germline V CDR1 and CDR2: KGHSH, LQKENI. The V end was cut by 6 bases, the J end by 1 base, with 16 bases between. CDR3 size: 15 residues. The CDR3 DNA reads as TGTGCCAGCTCTCTCACCGGGACAAAGTCCTACGAGCAGTACTTC. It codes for CASSLTGTKSYEQYF.

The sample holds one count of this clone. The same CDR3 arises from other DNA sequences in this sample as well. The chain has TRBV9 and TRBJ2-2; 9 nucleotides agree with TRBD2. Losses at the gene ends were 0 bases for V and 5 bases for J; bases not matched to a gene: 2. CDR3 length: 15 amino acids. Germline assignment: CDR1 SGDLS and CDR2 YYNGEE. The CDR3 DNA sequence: TGTGCCAGCAGCGTAGCGACTAGCGGTACCGGGGAGCTGTTTTTT. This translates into CASSVATSGTGELFF. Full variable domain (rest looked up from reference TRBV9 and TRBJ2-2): DSGVTQTPKHLITATGQRVTLRCSPRSGDLSVYWYQQSLDQGLQFLIQYYNGEERAKGNILERFSAQQFPDLHSELNLSSLELGDSALYFCASSVATSGTGELFFGEGSRLTVL.

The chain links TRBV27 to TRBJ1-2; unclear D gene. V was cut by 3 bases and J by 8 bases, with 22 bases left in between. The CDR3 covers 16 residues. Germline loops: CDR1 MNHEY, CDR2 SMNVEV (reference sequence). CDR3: CASSFRTDLRNIGYTF. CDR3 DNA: TGTGCCAGCAGTTTTAGGACGGACTTGAGGAATATAGGCTACACCTTC.

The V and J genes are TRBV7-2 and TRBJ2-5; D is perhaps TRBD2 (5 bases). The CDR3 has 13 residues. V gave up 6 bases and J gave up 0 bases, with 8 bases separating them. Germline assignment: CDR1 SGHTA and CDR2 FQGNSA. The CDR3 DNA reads TGTGCCAGCAGGTTCGGGGACCAAGAGACCCAGTACTTC. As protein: CASRFGDQETQYF.

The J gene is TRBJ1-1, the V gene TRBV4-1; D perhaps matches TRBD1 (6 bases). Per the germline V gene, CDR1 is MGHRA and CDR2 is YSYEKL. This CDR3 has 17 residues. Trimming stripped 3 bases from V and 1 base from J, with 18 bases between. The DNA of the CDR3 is TGCGCCAGCAGCCACCCCGGAAAGGGGGGGGCGAACACTGAAGCTTTCTTT. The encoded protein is CASSHPGKGGANTEAFF.

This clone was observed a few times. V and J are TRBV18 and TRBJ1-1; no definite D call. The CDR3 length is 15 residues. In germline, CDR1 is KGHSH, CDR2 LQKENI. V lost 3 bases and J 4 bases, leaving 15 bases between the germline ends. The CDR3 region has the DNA TGTGCCAGCTCACCGACCGTGGCGGGCGTCACTGAAGCTTTCTTT. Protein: CASSPTVAGVTEAFF.

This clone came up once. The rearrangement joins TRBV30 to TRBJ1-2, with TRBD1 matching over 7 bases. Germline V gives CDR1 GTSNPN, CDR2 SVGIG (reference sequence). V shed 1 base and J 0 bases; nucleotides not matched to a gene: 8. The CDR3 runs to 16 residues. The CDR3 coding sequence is TGTGCCTGGAGTGGAAAGGGGGCGCAAGCTAACTATGGCTACACCTTC. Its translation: CAWSGKGAQANYGYTF.

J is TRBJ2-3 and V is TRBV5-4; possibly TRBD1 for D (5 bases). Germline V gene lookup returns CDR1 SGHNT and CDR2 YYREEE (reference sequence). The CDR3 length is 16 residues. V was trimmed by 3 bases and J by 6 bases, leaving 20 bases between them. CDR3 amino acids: CASSSARARVEDTQYF. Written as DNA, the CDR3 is TGTGCCAGCAGCTCCGCCCGGGCCAGGGTGGAGGATACGCAGTATTTT.

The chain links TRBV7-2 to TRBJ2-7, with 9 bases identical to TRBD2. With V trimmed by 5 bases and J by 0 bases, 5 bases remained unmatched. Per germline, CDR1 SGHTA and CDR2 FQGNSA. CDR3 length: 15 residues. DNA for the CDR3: TGTGCCAGCAGCGCAATTAGCGGGAGCTCCTACGAGCAGTACTTC. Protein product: CASSAISGSSYEQYF.

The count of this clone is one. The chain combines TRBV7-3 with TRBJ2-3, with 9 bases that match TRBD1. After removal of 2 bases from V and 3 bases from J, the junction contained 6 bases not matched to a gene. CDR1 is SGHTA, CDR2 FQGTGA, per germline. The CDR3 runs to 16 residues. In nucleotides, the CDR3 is TGTGCCAGCAGCTTATTACCGGGACAGGGTACAGATACGCAGTATTTT. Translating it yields CASSLLPGQGTDTQYF. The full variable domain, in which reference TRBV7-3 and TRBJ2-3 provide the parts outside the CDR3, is GAGVSQTPSNKVTEKGKYVELRCDPISGHTALYWYRQSLGQGPEFLIYFQGTGAADDSGLPNDRFFAVRPEGSVSTLKIQRTERGDSAVYLCASSLLPGQGTDTQYFGPGTRLTVL.

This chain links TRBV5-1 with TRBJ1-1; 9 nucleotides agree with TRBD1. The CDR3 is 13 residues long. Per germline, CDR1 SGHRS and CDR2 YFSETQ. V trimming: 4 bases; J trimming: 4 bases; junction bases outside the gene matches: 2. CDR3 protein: CASSRTGATEAFF. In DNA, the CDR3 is TGCGCCAGCAGCCGGACAGGGGCCACTGAAGCTTTCTTT.

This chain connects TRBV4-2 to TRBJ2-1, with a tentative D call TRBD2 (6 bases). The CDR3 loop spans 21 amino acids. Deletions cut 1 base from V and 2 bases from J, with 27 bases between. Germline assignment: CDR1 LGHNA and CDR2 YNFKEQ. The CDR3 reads CASSQARPEGGLSFAYNEQFF. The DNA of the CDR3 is TGTGCCAGCAGCCAAGCCCGGCCTGAGGGAGGCCTGAGTTTCGCCTACAATGAGCAGTTCTTC.

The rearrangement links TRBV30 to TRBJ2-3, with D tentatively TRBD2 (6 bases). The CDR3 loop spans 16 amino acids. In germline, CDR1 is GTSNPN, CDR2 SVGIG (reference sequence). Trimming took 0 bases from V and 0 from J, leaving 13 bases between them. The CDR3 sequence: CAWSVLGGTSTDTQYF. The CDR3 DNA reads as TGTGCCTGGAGTGTACTCGGGGGAACTAGCACAGATACGCAGTATTTT.

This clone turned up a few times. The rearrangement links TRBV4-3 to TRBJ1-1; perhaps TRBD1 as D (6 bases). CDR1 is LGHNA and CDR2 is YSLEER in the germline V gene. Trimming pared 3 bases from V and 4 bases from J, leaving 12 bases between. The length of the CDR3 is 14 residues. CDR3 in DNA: TGCGCCAGCAGCCATCCTGGACAGATCACTGAAGCTTTCTTT. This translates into CASSHPGQITEAFF.

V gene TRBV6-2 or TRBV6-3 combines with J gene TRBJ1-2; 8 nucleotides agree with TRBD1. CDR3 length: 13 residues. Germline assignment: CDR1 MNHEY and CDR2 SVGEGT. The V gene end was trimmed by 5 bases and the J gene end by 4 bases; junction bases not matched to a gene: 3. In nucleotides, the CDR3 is TGTGCCAGCAGTCAGGGGGCCCCCTATGGCTACACCTTC. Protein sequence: CASSQGAPYGYTF.

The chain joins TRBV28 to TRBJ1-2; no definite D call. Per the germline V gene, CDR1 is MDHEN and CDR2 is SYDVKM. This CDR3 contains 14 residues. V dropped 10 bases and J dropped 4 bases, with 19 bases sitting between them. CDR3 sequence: CATPGGRWGYGYTF. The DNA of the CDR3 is TGTGCCACCCCTGGCGGGAGGTGGGGCTATGGCTACACCTTC.

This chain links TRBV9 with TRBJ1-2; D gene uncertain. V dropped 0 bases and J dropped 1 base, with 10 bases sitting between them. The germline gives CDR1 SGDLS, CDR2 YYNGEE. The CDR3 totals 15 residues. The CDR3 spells CASSVDSSRNYGYTF. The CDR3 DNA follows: TGTGCCAGCAGCGTAGACAGTTCACGTAACTATGGCTACACCTTC.

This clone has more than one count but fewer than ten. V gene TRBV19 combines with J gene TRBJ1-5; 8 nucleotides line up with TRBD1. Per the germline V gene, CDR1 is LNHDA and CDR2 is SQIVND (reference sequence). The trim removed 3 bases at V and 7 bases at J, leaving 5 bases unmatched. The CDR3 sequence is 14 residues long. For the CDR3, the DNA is TGTGCCAGTAGTATCGACAGGGGTCACCAGCCCCAGCATTTT. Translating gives CASSIDRGHQPQHF.

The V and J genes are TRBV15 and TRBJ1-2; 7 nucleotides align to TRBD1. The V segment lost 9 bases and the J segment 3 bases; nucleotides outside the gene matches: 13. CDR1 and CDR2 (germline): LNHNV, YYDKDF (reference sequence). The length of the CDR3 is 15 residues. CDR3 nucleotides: TGTGCCACGAGCCGGGACAGAGGAGCGGACTATGGCTACACCTTC. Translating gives CATSRDRGADYGYTF.